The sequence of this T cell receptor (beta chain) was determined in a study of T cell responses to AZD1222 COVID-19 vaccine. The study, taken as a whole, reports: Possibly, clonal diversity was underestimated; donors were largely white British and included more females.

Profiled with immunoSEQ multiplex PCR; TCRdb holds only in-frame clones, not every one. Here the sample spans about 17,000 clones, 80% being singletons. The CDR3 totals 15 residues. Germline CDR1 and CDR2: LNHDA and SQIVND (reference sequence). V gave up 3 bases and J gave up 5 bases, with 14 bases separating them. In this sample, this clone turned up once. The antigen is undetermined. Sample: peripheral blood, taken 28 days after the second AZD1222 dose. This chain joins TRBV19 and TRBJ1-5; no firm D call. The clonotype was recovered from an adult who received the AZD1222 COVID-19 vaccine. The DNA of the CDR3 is TGTGCCAGTAGTATCGACGGGATGGGGTATCAGCCCCAGCATTTT. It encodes CASSIDGMGYQPQHF.